This passage covers 3 T cell receptor beta chains from one sample sequenced in a study of Ad26.COV2.S vaccination and SARS-CoV-2 variants. TCRdb's table, derived via immunoSEQ multiplex PCR, lists solely in-frame clones and lacks some. Here the sample spans 300,000 to 350,000 clones, around four fifths being singletons. The treatment: 19 received Ad26.COV2.S at low or high dose, single or two shots; roughly five received placebo; per-sample allocation not given. Sampling happened 63 days after the first vaccine or placebo injection. Here the sequenced sample was peripheral blood, taken in a trial of Ad26.COV2.S vaccine versus placebo. The source is a person between 18 and 65 years old who received the Ad26.COV2.S COVID-19 vaccine or a placebo.

J is TRBJ2-1 and V is TRBV4-1, with D possibly TRBD1 on 5 matching bases. CDR3 length equals 15 residues. Trimming left V 2 bases short and J 4 bases short, with 12 bases between. Germline CDR1 reads MGHRA; CDR2 reads YSYEKL. DNA for the CDR3: TGCGCCAGCAGCCAACCACAGGACCGTTACAATGAGCAGTTCTTC. As protein: CASSQPQDRYNEQFF.

This chain connects TRBV7-8 to TRBJ1-1, with D maybe TRBD1 (6 bases). V was pared by 3 bases and J by 4 bases, with 15 bases between. This CDR3 region has 15 residues. CDR1 is SGHVS, CDR2 FQNEAQ, per germline. CDR3 protein: CASSFTGQSGTEAFF. DNA of the CDR3: TGTGCCAGCAGCTTTACGGGACAAAGTGGCACTGAAGCTTTCTTT.

The genes are TRBV21-1 and TRBJ2-2; the D call TRBD1 from the table was never checked on the DNA. TRBV21-1 is flagged as a pseudogene. The CDR3 spans 16 residues. CDR3 region: CASTKRDNDNTGELFF. The CDR3 bases are TGTGCCAGCACCAAAAGGGACAATGATAACACCGGGGAGCTGTTTTTT.